This TCR beta chain was captured by sequencing in a study of graft-versus-host responses after intestinal transplantation. In the study overall: Those transplanted obtained multivisceral, liver-intestinal, or isolated intestinal grafts. Findings and limits, study-wide: Within allografts, high graft-versus-host to host-versus-graft clonal ratios were seen among patients with graft-donor T cell macrochimerism. Analysis identified GvH clones in recipient marrow, with some appearing first in ileum or blood.

CFSE-labeled responder cells (approximately 200,000) were plated with approximately 200,000 irradiated, violet-dye-labeled stimulator cells. Germline-derived CDR1 and CDR2 are SQVTM and ANQGSEA. With 4 bases clipped from V and 4 bases from J, the junction kept 4 bases outside the gene matches. The CDR3 extends over 13 amino acids. Data came from immunoSEQ multiplex PCR; TCRdb stores just in-frame clones and leaves some out. Of some 25,000 clones in the sample, almost 40% are singletons; the top ten hold 0.66%. The source was alloreactive CD4+ T cells from a mixed lymphocyte reaction culture, collected before intestinal transplant. Subset of the sample: CFSE-low proliferating T cells sorted from approximately six-day pre-transplant mixed lymphocyte reaction (GvH or HvG direction). The TCR sequence derives from a human patient who received an intestinal transplant. J is TRBJ2-7 and V is TRBV29-1; 10 nucleotides match TRBD2. The CDR3 loop reads CSVVSSGRYEQYF. CDR3 in DNA: TGCAGCGTTGTCTCTAGCGGGAGATACGAGCAGTACTTC.